One and the same sample provided the 11 T cell receptor beta chains below, sequenced in a study of blood T cell repertoires in COVID-19. Clones were read by immunoSEQ multiplex PCR, and TCRdb kept only the in-frame ones, dropping some. This sample has some 110,000 clones, with about nine tenths found just once. What was sequenced was peripheral blood. The receptors stem from a human donor in a cohort sampled during active COVID-19.

The V gene is TRBV2, the J gene TRBJ2-7; tentative D call: TRBD1 (6 bases). Germline lookup yields CDR1 SNHLY and CDR2 FYNNEI. The V end lost 1 base, the J end lost 3 bases, and 13 bases lay between the germline ends. The CDR3 spans 15 residues. The CDR3 DNA is TGTGCCAGCAGTGAAGGGGGGCAGGGAGACTACGAGCAGTACTTC. This sequence encodes CASSEGGQGDYEQYF.

The rearrangement links TRBV6-5 to TRBJ2-3; 9 positions agree with TRBD2. Unmatched junction bases numbered 5, after V lost 0 bases and J lost 4 bases. Germline CDR1 MNHEY, CDR2 SVGAGI. This CDR3 region has 16 residues. CDR3 loop: CASSYSQAGGSDTQYF. In DNA, the CDR3 is TGTGCCAGCAGTTACTCCCAAGCGGGAGGCTCAGATACGCAGTATTTT.

V and J are TRBV19 and TRBJ1-6; tentatively, D is TRBD1 (5 bases). Germline V lookup: CDR1 LNHDA, CDR2 SQIVND (reference sequence). Trimming removed 4 bases from V and 7 bases from J, with 14 bases in between. CDR3 length: 15 residues. CDR3 DNA: TGTGCCAGTAGTACACTAATTGACAGAAATTCACCCCTCCACTTT. Translating gives CASSTLIDRNSPLHF.

This rearrangement joins TRBV10-3 to TRBJ1-6, with D perhaps matching TRBD1 (5 bases). The CDR3 runs to 13 residues. In germline, CDR1 is ENHRY, CDR2 SYGVKD. Trimming stripped 8 bases from V and 8 bases from J, with 13 bases between. The CDR3 reads CAIGAREDSPLHF. CDR3 nucleotide sequence: TGTGCCATCGGGGCCAGGGAAGATTCACCCCTCCACTTT.

V is TRBV11-2 and J is TRBJ2-7, with D maybe TRBD2 (6 bases). This CDR3 is 17 amino acids long. The V end was cut by 0 bases, the J end by 2 bases, with 17 bases between. CDR1 is SGHAT, CDR2 FQNNGV, per germline. CDR3 sequence reads: CASSLDKAAGATYEQYF. The CDR3 bases are TGTGCCAGCAGCTTAGATAAGGCAGCGGGCGCGACCTACGAGCAGTACTTC.

The chain combines TRBV5-4 with TRBJ1-4; the D gene is possibly TRBD1 (6 bases). Germline CDR1 and CDR2: SGHNT and YYREEE (reference sequence). CDR3 length equals 15 residues. V lost 0 bases, J lost 4 bases, and 10 bases lay in between. The CDR3 coding sequence is TGTGCCAGCAGCTTGGCAGGGGCGATTAATGAAAAACTGTTTTTT. It translates to CASSLAGAINEKLFF.

This clone was recorded once. The rearrangement joins TRBV6-5 to TRBJ2-1, with a weak D call TRBD2 (5 bases). Germline CDR1 MNHEY, CDR2 SVGAGI. V was shortened by 7 bases and J by 10 bases, with 14 bases between the two germline ends. The CDR3 is 12 residues long. CDR3 nucleotides: TGTGCCAGCACCGGGGTTCCACTCGAGCAGTTCTTC. It codes for CASTGVPLEQFF.

The J gene is TRBJ2-4, the V gene TRBV3-1 (or the pseudogene TRBV3-2); weak D call: TRBD1 (6 bases). Trimming removed 4 bases at V and 1 base at J, with 14 bases between. Germline V CDR1 and CDR2: LGHDT, YNNKEL (reference sequence). CDR3 length: 16 residues. The CDR3 protein is CASSLGFDRAKNIQYF. The CDR3, as DNA: TGTGCCAGCAGCCTAGGTTTCGACAGGGCCAAAAACATTCAGTACTTC.

The chain has TRBV2 and TRBJ1-6; 7 positions match TRBD1. Germline V gene lookup returns CDR1 SNHLY and CDR2 FYNNEI. Trimming cost V 6 bases and J 6 bases; bases outside gene matches: 8. This CDR3 spans 15 amino acids. The CDR3 loop is CASSNRDSSNSPLHF. The CDR3 DNA reads as TGTGCCAGCAGCAACCGGGACAGCAGTAATTCACCCCTCCACTTT.

The CDR3 DNA follows: TGTGCCAGCTCACCCGGACAGAGAAATCAGCCCCAGCATTTT. Its protein is CASSPGQRNQPQHF. The V and J genes are TRBV18 and TRBJ1-5; a weak D match, TRBD1 (6 bases). Trimming took off 3 bases at V and 4 bases at J, with 10 bases between the two ends. The CDR3 is 14 residues long. Germline V gene sequence: CDR1 KGHSH, CDR2 LQKENI.

This clone was seen just once. The chain joins TRBV5-1 to TRBJ2-2, with D tentatively TRBD2 (5 bases). Germline-derived CDR1 and CDR2 are SGHRS and YFSETQ. Trimming took 5 bases from V and 4 from J, leaving 12 bases between them. The length of the CDR3 is 14 residues. This chain's CDR3 is CASRLSEATGELFF. The CDR3 bases are TGCGCCAGCAGGCTATCGGAGGCCACCGGGGAGCTGTTTTTT.